The rows below give T cell receptor beta chains drawn from one sample of a study of cytomegalovirus exposure and HLA in healthy donors. Measured with immunoSEQ multiplex PCR; TCRdb has only the in-frame clones, and not every one. The table shows 170,000 or so clones, with 80% occurring only once. Sequenced: PBMCs. These receptors all come from a boy aged 5 to 17 in good health and CMV-seronegative. Both conserved end residues are part of each CDR3.

v_gene,j_gene,CDR3aa
TRBV29-1,TRBJ1-1,CSVMRGQGLMNTEAFF
TRBV21-1,TRBJ1-2,CASSKAAPSRSAYGYTF
TRBV6-1,TRBJ2-4,CASSEYGRGAKNIQYF
TRBV7-6,TRBJ2-5,CASSFILAGNQETQYF
TRBV14,TRBJ1-1,CASSRLEGWSPEAFF
TRBV6-5,TRBJ1-1,CASSYKLEAFF
TRBV5-4,TRBJ2-5,CASSGSGRDTQYF
TRBV11-3,TRBJ2-2,CASSQGGGAGELFF
TRBV30,TRBJ2-7,CAWARGRSYEQYF
TRBV7-6,TRBJ2-2,CASSLERVFGTGELFF
TRBV4-3,TRBJ1-6,CASSQEVGAGNSPLHF
TRBV5-1,TRBJ2-7,CASSTGLAGGRSYEQYF
TRBV7-9,TRBJ1-1,CASSLRRGQTEAFF
TRBV11-3,TRBJ2-3,CASSLSNPWGVSTDTQYF
TRBV12-5,TRBJ2-1,CASGAGSGRVYNEQFF
TRBV6-1,TRBJ1-1,CASSDRENTEAFF